What follows describes a single T cell receptor beta chain. Antigen unknown. This record belongs to a study of shared clonotypes between healthy human individuals. Findings of the study overall: A few donors showed sharing of about 4.7% of naive CD4 clonotypes. Even with large depth, rarefaction showed that sorted-subset sequencing was incomplete. What limited the represented genetic and exposure-history diversity was the small number of donors.

Sequencing used immunoSEQ multiplex PCR; TCRdb keeps in-frame clones, though not all of them. In the table there are approximately 530,000 clones, 95% to 97% of which are singletons. The sample was naive CD4+ T cells sorted from blood. Subset here: CD45RA+ positively selected. The receptor was derived from a woman in her 30s in good health.

This CDR3 is CASSLPGRPIPEQYF. The DNA of the CDR3 is TGTGCCAGCAGTCTACCTGGGCGCCCGATACCAGAGCAGTACTTC. The V call is TRBV27, the J call TRBJ2-7; D unclear. V lost 5 bases and J lost 7, with 21 bases in between. The germline V gene has CDR1 MNHEY and CDR2 SMNVEV (reference sequence). The CDR3 spans 15 residues.